This entry concerns a single TCR beta chain. The antigen remains unidentified. Time point specified: week 5, during vaccination. A single vaccine dose contained 300 ug of mutant IDH1 20-mer peptide, and topical imiquimod was used with it. Donor tumors were new WHO grade 3 or 4 IDH1-mutant, ATRX-lost astrocytomas. The entry originates in a study of a mutant IDH1 vaccine in newly diagnosed glioma. Study-level background: Beginning 4-6 weeks after radiotherapy alone, or with temozolomide cycles, vaccination took place.

Generated by immunoSEQ multiplex PCR, the TCRdb table keeps only in-frame clones and is missing some. Among some 10,000 clones listed, around 86% were seen once. The CDR3 covers 13 residues. Germline CDR1 is SGHNT and CDR2 is YYREEE (reference sequence). Study-level results: Among patients, roughly 93% showed immune responses induced by the vaccine. Among top peripheral T cell clonotypes, changes seemed unrelated to pseudoprogression.

The chain joins TRBV5-4 to TRBJ2-2; D might be TRBD2 (6 bases). The source is a middle-aged woman with glioma. Some clones in this sample may be carry-over from other donors' samples. The sample in question was PBMCs, obtained from a glioma patient whose treatment included an IDH1 peptide vaccine. CDR3 in DNA: TGTGCGGGCGGGGATCCGAACACCGGGGAGCTGTTTTTT. It translates to CAGGDPNTGELFF. The variable domain in full, completed from reference TRBV5-4 and TRBJ2-2, reads ETGVTQSPTHLIKTRGQQVTLRCSSQSGHNTVSWYQQALGQGPQFIFQYYREEENGRGNFPPRFSGLQFPNYSSELNVNALELDDSALYLCAGGDPNTGELFFGEGSRLTVL.